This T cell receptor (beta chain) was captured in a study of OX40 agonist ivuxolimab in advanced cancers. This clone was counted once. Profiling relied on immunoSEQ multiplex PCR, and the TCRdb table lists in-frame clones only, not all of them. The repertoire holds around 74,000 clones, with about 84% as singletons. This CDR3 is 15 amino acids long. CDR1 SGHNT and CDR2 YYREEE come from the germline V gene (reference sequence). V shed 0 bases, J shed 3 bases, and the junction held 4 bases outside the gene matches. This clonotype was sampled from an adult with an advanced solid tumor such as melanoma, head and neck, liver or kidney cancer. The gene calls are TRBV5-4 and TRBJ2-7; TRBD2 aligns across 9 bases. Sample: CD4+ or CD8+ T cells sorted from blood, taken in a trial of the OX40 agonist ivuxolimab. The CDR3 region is CASSLEGGGDYEQYF. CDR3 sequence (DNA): TGTGCCAGCAGCTTGGAGGGCGGGGGGGACTACGAGCAGTACTTC. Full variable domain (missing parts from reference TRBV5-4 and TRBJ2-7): ETGVTQSPTHLIKTRGQQVTLRCSSQSGHNTVSWYQQALGQGPQFIFQYYREEENGRGNFPPRFSGLQFPNYSSELNVNALELDDSALYLCASSLEGGGDYEQYFGPGTRLTVT.